One sample yielded the 2 T cell receptor beta chains listed below, sequenced in a study of T cell clonotyping in hematopoietic cell transplantation. Assay: immunoSEQ multiplex PCR; the TCRdb copy retains only in-frame clones and omits some. Among some 29,000 clones, approximately 77% were seen once, and the ten largest hold roughly 1.8%. The time point was: recipient sample about 28 days before transplant, after cytoreduction. The specimen was peripheral blood mononuclear cells, collected before stem cell transplant. These receptors were obtained from a middle-aged man with acute myeloid leukemia. Some clones in this sample may be carry-over from other donors' samples.

The chain couples TRBV6-1 to TRBJ1-6; D unclear. Germline CDR1 and CDR2: MNHNS and SASEGT. Trimming left V 2 bases short and J 5 bases short, with 16 bases between. The CDR3 covers 17 residues. CDR3: CASSEIFGTKHNSPLHF. The DNA of the CDR3 is TGTGCCAGCAGTGAAATCTTTGGCACAAAACATAATTCACCCCTCCACTTT.

CDR3 coding DNA: TGTGCCAGCAGGCTAAGCCTAGACACTGAAGCTTTCTTT. It is translated as CASRLSLDTEAFF. The chain combines TRBV6-5 with TRBJ1-1; D remains ambiguous. The V gene's germline CDR1 is MNHEY and CDR2 SVGAGI. V was trimmed by 6 bases and J by 3 bases, leaving 11 bases between them. There are 13 residues in the CDR3.